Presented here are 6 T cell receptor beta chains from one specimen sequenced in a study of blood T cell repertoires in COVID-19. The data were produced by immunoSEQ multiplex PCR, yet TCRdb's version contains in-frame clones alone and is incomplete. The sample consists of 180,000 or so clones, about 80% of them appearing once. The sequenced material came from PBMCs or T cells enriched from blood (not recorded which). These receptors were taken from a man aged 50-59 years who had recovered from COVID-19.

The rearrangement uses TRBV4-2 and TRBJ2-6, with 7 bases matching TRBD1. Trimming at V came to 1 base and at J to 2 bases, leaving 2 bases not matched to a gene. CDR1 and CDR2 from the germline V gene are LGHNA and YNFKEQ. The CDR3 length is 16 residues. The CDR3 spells CASSQVTGAGANVLTF. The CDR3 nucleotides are TGTGCCAGCAGCCAAGTTACAGGGGCTGGGGCCAACGTCCTGACTTTC.

DNA for the CDR3: TGTGCCAGCAGCGGGGGACAGTCGGAGACCCAGTACTTC. Translated: CASSGGQSETQYF. V usage is TRBV5-4 and J usage is TRBJ2-5; 7 nucleotides agree with TRBD1. The CDR3 spans 13 residues. Germline CDR1 SGHNT, CDR2 YYREEE (reference sequence). V dropped 4 bases and J dropped 5; count of bases not matched to a gene: 5. Complete variable domain (other parts from reference TRBV5-4 and TRBJ2-5): ETGVTQSPTHLIKTRGQQVTLRCSSQSGHNTVSWYQQALGQGPQFIFQYYREEENGRGNFPPRFSGLQFPNYSSELNVNALELDDSALYLCASSGGQSETQYFGPGTRLLVL.

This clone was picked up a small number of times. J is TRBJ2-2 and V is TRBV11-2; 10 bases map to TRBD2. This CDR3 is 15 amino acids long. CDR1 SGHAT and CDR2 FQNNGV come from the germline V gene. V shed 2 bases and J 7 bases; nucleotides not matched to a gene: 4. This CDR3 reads CASSLPGLANGELFF. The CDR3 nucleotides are TGTGCCAGCAGCTTACCGGGACTAGCGAACGGGGAGCTGTTTTTT.

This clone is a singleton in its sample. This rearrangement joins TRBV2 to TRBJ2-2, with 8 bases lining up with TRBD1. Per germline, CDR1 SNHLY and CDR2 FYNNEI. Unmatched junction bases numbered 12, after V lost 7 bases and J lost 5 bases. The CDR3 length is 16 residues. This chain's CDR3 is CASMGDRKVTTGELFF. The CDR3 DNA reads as TGTGCCAGCATGGGGGACAGGAAAGTTACGACCGGGGAGCTGTTTTTT.

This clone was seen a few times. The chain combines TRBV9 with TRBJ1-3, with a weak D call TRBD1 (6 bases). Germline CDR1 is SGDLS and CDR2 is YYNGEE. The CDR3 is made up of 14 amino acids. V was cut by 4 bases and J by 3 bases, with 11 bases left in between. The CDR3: CASSSTGNGNTIYF. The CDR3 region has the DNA TGTGCCAGCAGCTCTACAGGGAATGGAAACACCATATATTTT.

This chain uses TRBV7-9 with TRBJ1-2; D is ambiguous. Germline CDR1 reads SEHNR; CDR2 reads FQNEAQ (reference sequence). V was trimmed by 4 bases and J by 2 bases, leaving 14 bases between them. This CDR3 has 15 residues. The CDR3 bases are TGTGCCAGCAGCTCCCTGGGAGCGAACAACTATGGCTACACCTTC. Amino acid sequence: CASSSLGANNYGYTF.